A few counts support the clone carrying this T cell receptor beta chain. The antigen is undetermined. J lost 0 bases, V lost 4 bases, and 0 bases had no gene match. This CDR3 is 17 amino acids long. The germline V gene encodes CDR1 SGHKS and CDR2 YYEKEE (reference sequence). Barcoded TCR alpha and TCR beta cDNA libraries with UMIs came from 5'RACE using constant-segment primers. TCRdb redid the calling of the 5' RACE reads with MiXCR, one entry per CDR3 protein. The sample yields under 650,000 distinct CDR3 sequences, about a sixth seen once. This sample is drawn from a study of T-cell memory formation after mild COVID-19. Study-level points and caveats: For contracting clones, CD4+ ones sat mainly in CM and EM, CD8+ in EMRA. Clones contracting day 15 to 85 were balanced CD4/CD8; later expanders leaned CD4+.

The specimen sequenced was PBMCs or a T cell subset sorted from them (not recorded which). V and J are TRBV5-5 and TRBJ2-6; 14 bases align to TRBD2. This clonotype was sampled from an adult woman who had mild COVID-19 (a few samples of this study predate the infection). Cell type and time point are not known. The CDR3 DNA is TGTGCCAGCAGCGGGACTAGCGGGAGCTCTGGGGCCAACGTCCTGACTTTC. Translated, it gives CASSGTSGSSGANVLTF.